This TCR beta chain was obtained from a study of T cell repertoires in cytomegalovirus infection. Each CDR3 protein gets one entry after TCRdb re-called the reads with MiXCR. The table shows more than 250,000 distinct CDR3 sequences, with roughly an eighth occurring only once. Losses at the gene ends were 5 bases for V and 4 bases for J; bases not matched to a gene: 4. The CDR3 contains 14 residues. Study outcomes and limitations: The ex vivo response was dominated by HLA-C-restricted CMV-specific TCR beta clonotypes.

This clonotype was counted at least ten times. The antigen remains undetermined. V and J are TRBV12-3 or TRBV12-4 and TRBJ2-3, with 9 bases lining up with TRBD1. This receptor was identified in a human donor in good health (CMV status not recorded). Some clones in this sample may be carry-over from other donors' samples. Material for sequencing was PBMCs. This CDR3 reads CASSPRQGADTQYF. CDR3 sequence (DNA): TGTGCCAGCAGTCCGAGACAGGGGGCAGATACGCAGTATTTT.